These T cell receptor beta chains were read from a single sample in a study of breast tumors, draining lymph nodes, adjacent tissues. TCRdb reanalysed the multiplex PCR reads using MiXCR and keeps one entry per CDR3 protein. This sample has some 170,000 distinct CDR3 sequences, with 30% to 35% found just once. The sequenced material came from axillary lymph node tissue. These TCRs come from a female donor with breast cancer. Some clones in this sample may be carry-over from other donors' samples. CDR3s include the opening cysteine and the closing phenylalanine or tryptophan. Each record gives: D gene, V gene, clone size, J gene, CDR3 protein, CDR3 DNA. A D gene is named only where the DNA matches it firmly. For some rows the clone size is stated as once, few or many, or as a class when expanded; others skip it.

>-|TRBV6-5|many|TRBJ2-7
CASALRSGEQYF
TGTGCCAGCGCCCTCAGATCTGGCGAGCAGTACTTC
>-|TRBV19|-|TRBJ1-4
CASSTGWGGEKLFF
TGTGCCAGTAGTACTGGGTGGGGCGGCGAAAAACTGTTTTTT
>TRBD1|TRBV12-3/TRBV12-4|many|TRBJ2-7
CASSSWGDRGYEQYF
TGTGCCAGCAGCTCTTGGGGGGACAGGGGGTACGAGCAGTACTTC
>-|TRBV11-2|-|TRBJ1-1
CASSRMRNTEAFF
TGTGCCAGCAGTCGTATGCGGAACACTGAAGCTTTCTTT
>-|TRBV24-1|-|TRBJ1-1
CATSAPGPTSEAFF
TGTGCCACCAGCGCTCCGGGACCCACATCTGAAGCTTTCTTT
>-|TRBV6-6|many|TRBJ2-6
CASSYRAGANVLTF
TGTGCCAGCAGTTACAGGGCTGGGGCCAACGTCCTGACTTTC
>TRBD1|TRBV6-5|-|TRBJ1-2
CASSIKQGTGNTF
TGTGCCAGCAGTATTAAACAGGGGACTGGAAACACCTTC
>-|TRBV6-2/TRBV6-3|many|TRBJ1-2
CASNPGGLPSGYTF
TGTGCCAGCAACCCGGGAGGGCTACCTTCCGGCTACACCTTC
>TRBD2|TRBV7-2|many|TRBJ2-1
CASSLAPSGTAYNEQFF
TGTGCCAGCAGCTTAGCGCCTAGCGGGACCGCATACAATGAGCAGTTCTTC
>TRBD2|TRBV5-1|few|TRBJ2-1
CASSLRTSGSSYNEQFF
TGCGCCAGCAGCTTAAGGACTAGCGGGAGCTCCTACAATGAGCAGTTCTTC
>-|TRBV29-1|-|TRBJ1-3
CSVGLRIGMAGIVGYTIHF
TGCAGCGTTGGCCTTCGTATCGGGATGGCGGGAATCGTAGGCTACACCATACATTTT
>-|TRBV10-3|many|TRBJ1-2
CAIRKGEGRYGYTF
TGTGCCATCAGGAAGGGGGAGGGACGGTATGGCTACACCTTC
>TRBD1|TRBV5-1|many|TRBJ1-2
CASSLGAGGDYGYTF
TGCGCCAGCAGCTTGGGTGCAGGGGGCGACTATGGCTACACCTTC
>TRBD2|TRBV5-1|many|TRBJ2-7
CASSLVASGTYEQYF
TGCGCCAGCAGCTTGGTAGCTAGCGGAACCTACGAGCAGTACTTC
>-|TRBV3-2|many|TRBJ2-5
CASSQNPPRRPETQYF
TGTGCCAGCAGCCAAAACCCACCCCGGCGGCCGGAGACCCAGTACTTC
>-|TRBV9|many|TRBJ2-5
CASSANLETQYF
TGTGCCAGCAGCGCCAACCTAGAGACCCAGTACTTC
>-|TRBV5-1|many|TRBJ2-3
CASSLSPVSTDTQYF
TGCGCCAGCAGCTTGTCCCCAGTTAGCACAGATACGCAGTATTTT
>-|TRBV18|many|TRBJ2-3
CASSPPNDHTQYF
TGTGCCAGCTCACCACCGAACGACCATACGCAGTATTTT
>-|TRBV28|many|TRBJ2-5
CASRLEWGQETQYF
TGTGCCAGCAGATTAGAGTGGGGTCAAGAGACCCAGTACTTC
>TRBD2|TRBV20-1|-|TRBJ2-1
CSARGTSGRSPPNEQFF
TGCAGTGCTAGGGGGACTAGCGGGAGGTCCCCCCCCAATGAGCAGTTCTTC
>-|TRBV12-3/TRBV12-4|many|TRBJ2-7
CASRSGNYEQYF
TGTGCCAGCAGGTCTGGGAACTACGAGCAGTACTTC
>-|TRBV6-2/TRBV6-3|-|TRBJ1-2
CASSYETSREGYTF
TGTGCCAGCAGTTACGAGACTTCAAGGGAGGGCTACACCTTC
>TRBD2|TRBV12-3/TRBV12-4|many|TRBJ2-1
CASSWELAGGLTPNEQFF
TGTGCCAGCAGTTGGGAACTAGCGGGGGGGCTAACTCCGAATGAGCAGTTCTTC
>TRBD2|TRBV6-5|many|TRBJ2-5
CASSYGSRTSMWETQYF
TGTGCCAGCAGTTACGGGTCCAGGACTAGTATGTGGGAGACCCAGTACTTC
>TRBD2|TRBV11-3|many|TRBJ2-1
CASSSLRGDGEQFF
TGTGCCAGCAGCAGTCTACGGGGGGATGGTGAGCAGTTCTTC
>-|TRBV19|many|TRBJ1-5
CASSRRGDSNQPQHF
TGTGCCAGTAGTAGACGAGGAGATAGCAATCAGCCCCAGCATTTT
>-|TRBV4-1|many|TRBJ2-3
CASSQVAEATDTQYF
TGCGCCAGCAGCCAAGTCGCAGAAGCCACAGATACGCAGTATTTT
>TRBD1|TRBV20-1|many|TRBJ2-7
CSARDRDRLYEQYF
TGCAGTGCTAGAGATAGGGACAGACTCTACGAGCAGTACTTC
>-|TRBV14|many|TRBJ2-3
CASSPDPGEPDTQYF
TGTGCCAGCAGCCCTGACCCGGGGGAGCCAGATACGCAGTATTTT
>TRBD1|TRBV20-1|many|TRBJ2-7
CSANNRDQLTGFYEQYF
TGCAGTGCTAACAACCGAGACCAACTGACAGGGTTTTACGAGCAGTACTTC
>-|TRBV7-2|once|TRBJ1-6
CASAENGGANSPLHF
TGTGCCAGCGCCGAGAACGGGGGGGCAAATTCACCCCTCCACTTT
>TRBD2|TRBV3-1|many|TRBJ2-7
CASSQGLAEIYEQYF
TGTGCCAGCAGCCAGGGACTAGCGGAGATTTACGAGCAGTACTTC
>TRBD2|TRBV12-3/TRBV12-4|many|TRBJ2-2
CASSPVGGWTGELFF
TGTGCCAGCAGCCCGGTGGGGGGGTGGACCGGGGAGCTGTTTTTT
>TRBD1|TRBV19|-|TRBJ1-2
CASSRTGRGYGYTF
TGTGCCAGTAGCCGGACAGGGCGAGGGTATGGCTACACCTTC
>-|TRBV28|many|TRBJ2-5
CASSLLGVKQVTQYF
TGTGCCAGCAGTTTATTAGGGGTAAAGCAGGTCACCCAGTACTTC
>-|TRBV27|-|TRBJ2-5
CASSLFGQKETQYF
TGTGCCAGCAGTTTATTCGGACAGAAAGAGACCCAGTACTTC
>TRBD1|TRBV28|-|TRBJ2-6
CASSLGRPGQQSSGANALTF
TGTGCCAGCAGTTTGGGCAGACCGGGACAGCAAAGCTCTGGGGCCAACGCCCTGACTTTC
>-|TRBV20-1|once|TRBJ2-7
CSARPQDTHALYEQYF
TGCAGTGCTAGACCCCAGGATACCCACGCTCTCTACGAGCAGTACTTC
>-|TRBV6-5|many|TRBJ1-6
CASTDGGGSPLHF
TGTGCCAGCACTGACGGGGGAGGTTCACCCCTCCACTTT
>-|TRBV2|many|TRBJ2-7
CASSGTPNYEQYF
TGTGCCAGCAGTGGGACTCCGAACTACGAGCAGTACTTC
>TRBD1|TRBV28|many|TRBJ1-6
CASSPASGGYSPLHF
TGTGCCAGCAGTCCCGCCTCAGGGGGGTATTCACCCCTCCACTTT
>-|TRBV27|-|TRBJ2-2
CASSLGAWSGELFF
TGTGCCAGCAGTTTAGGGGCATGGTCGGGGGAGCTGTTTTTT
>TRBD1|TRBV6-5|many|TRBJ2-7
CASKRGQPYEQYF
TGTGCCAGCAAAAGGGGACAGCCCTACGAGCAGTACTTC
>TRBD2|TRBV6-4|many|TRBJ2-2
CASSDSAGRGSGELFF
TGTGCCAGCAGTGACTCGGCGGGGAGGGGCTCCGGGGAGCTGTTTTTT
>TRBD2|TRBV4-2|many|TRBJ2-2
CASSLGEASGGLNTGELFF
TGTGCCAGCAGCCTCGGTGAGGCTAGCGGGGGCCTTAACACCGGGGAGCTGTTTTTT
>TRBD1|TRBV9|many|TRBJ1-2
CASSATGGNYGYTF
TGTGCCAGCAGCGCAACAGGGGGCAACTATGGCTACACCTTC
>-|TRBV14|many|TRBJ1-5
CASRPGRGYSNQPQHF
TGTGCCAGCCGCCCGGGACGGGGATATAGCAATCAGCCCCAGCATTTT
>-|TRBV7-9|-|TRBJ1-2
CASSSGDYGYTF
TGTGCCAGCAGCTCGGGGGACTATGGCTACACCTTC
>TRBD1|TRBV7-2|-|TRBJ2-7
CASSLTGTGTYHEQYF
TGTGCCAGCAGCTTAACAGGGACAGGGACCTATCACGAGCAGTACTTC
>-|TRBV6-5|many|TRBJ2-5
CASSTTGKGETQYF
TGTGCCAGCAGTACCACAGGGAAAGGAGAGACCCAGTACTTC
>-|TRBV10-3|many|TRBJ2-1
CAISLGNEQFF
TGTGCCATCAGCCTGGGAAATGAGCAGTTCTTC
>-|TRBV19|-|TRBJ2-3
CASKIGPTGTQYF
TGCGCCAGTAAGATAGGGCCTACCGGAACGCAGTATTTT
>-|TRBV6-4|many|TRBJ1-4
CASIPVLYVTRDEKLFF
TGTGCCAGCATCCCCGTCCTCTACGTGACCCGAGATGAAAAACTGTTTTTT
>-|TRBV7-2|many|TRBJ2-2
CASSLETGELFF
TGTGCCAGCAGCTTAGAGACCGGGGAGCTGTTTTTT
>-|TRBV7-7|-|TRBJ2-3
CASSLVLQGYSLTDTQYF
TGTGCCAGCAGCTTAGTTCTCCAGGGTTACTCCCTCACAGATACGCAGTATTTT